The 30 T cell receptor beta chains below all came from one sample that was sequenced in a study of technical replicates of blood from a few donors. Sequenced by immunoSEQ multiplex PCR; TCRdb stores in-frame clones only, minus some. The sample shows 62,000 or so clones, 70% to 90% of them seen only once. Sample: PBMCs. The source is a human donor in good health. Some clones in this sample may be carry-over from other donors' samples.

The chain links TRBV6-5 to TRBJ2-7; TRBD1 aligns across 10 bases. From germline, CDR1 is MNHEY and CDR2 SVGAGI. The CDR3 is made up of 15 amino acids. V shed 7 bases and J 4 bases; nucleotides not matched to a gene: 10. CDR3 in DNA: TGTGCCAGCATATGTGGACAGGGGGAATTATACGAGCAGTACTTC. This translates into CASICGQGELYEQYF.

This chain connects TRBV4-3 to TRBJ2-7, with 11 bases identical to TRBD2. The CDR3 totals 16 residues. J was trimmed by 3 bases and V by 3 bases; bases with no gene match: 7. Germline assignment: CDR1 LGHNA and CDR2 YSLEER. In DNA, the CDR3 is TGCGCCAGCAGCCAGTACATAGCGGGGGGGCGCTACGAGCAGTACTTC. Translated: CASSQYIAGGRYEQYF.

The chain is built from TRBV5-6 and TRBJ1-4; D gene ambiguous. Germline CDR1 and CDR2: SGHDT and YYEEEE. The CDR3 contains 15 residues. The V end lost 5 bases, the J end lost 3 bases, and 14 bases lay between the germline ends. The chain's CDR3 is CASRTSQRPNEKLFF. CDR3 DNA sequence: TGTGCCAGCAGGACATCTCAGCGGCCTAATGAAAAACTGTTTTTT.

The gene calls are TRBV9 and TRBJ1-4; 10 bases align to TRBD1. This CDR3 comprises 17 residues. The trim removed 3 bases at V and 7 bases at J, leaving 12 bases unmatched. Germline lookup yields CDR1 SGDLS and CDR2 YYNGEE. CDR3: CASSGQSTGGASEKLFF. In DNA, the CDR3 is TGTGCCAGCAGCGGACAGTCGACAGGGGGCGCTTCTGAAAAACTGTTTTTT.

The rearrangement uses TRBV5-4 and TRBJ2-7; 14 nucleotides agree with TRBD2. V gave up 4 bases and J gave up 3 bases; unmatched junction bases: 6. The germline V gene encodes CDR1 SGHNT and CDR2 YYREEE (reference sequence). CDR3 length: 16 amino acids. CDR3 bases: TGTGCCAGCAGCCCATGGACTAGCGGGGGGAACTACGAGCAGTACTTC. It yields the protein CASSPWTSGGNYEQYF.

The chain has TRBV6-5 and TRBJ1-4; tentative D call: TRBD1 (6 bases). V was cut by 2 bases and J by 0 bases, with 10 bases left in between. The germline V gene has CDR1 MNHEY and CDR2 SVGAGI. The length of the CDR3 is 16 residues. CDR3 nucleotides: TGTGCCAGCAGTTACGGGACACCGGCAACTAATGAAAAACTGTTTTTT. Protein product: CASSYGTPATNEKLFF.

This chain links TRBV10-3 with TRBJ1-6, with 7 bases fitting TRBD1. In germline, CDR1 is ENHRY, CDR2 SYGVKD. The length of the CDR3 is 15 residues. V gave up 7 bases and J gave up 6 bases; unmatched junction bases: 9. CDR3 protein: CAIKFSGQSNSPLHF. The CDR3 bases are TGTGCCATCAAATTTTCGGGACAGTCTAATTCACCCCTCCACTTT.

V gene TRBV5-4 combines with J gene TRBJ2-1, with 9 positions matching TRBD2. The germline gives CDR1 SGHNT, CDR2 YYREEE (reference sequence). V trimming: 4 bases; J trimming: 5 bases; junction bases outside the gene matches: 13. The CDR3 extends over 17 amino acids. CDR3 DNA: TGTGCCAGCAGCCCATCCCCTATCAGCGGGAGGAACAATGAGCAGTTCTTC. Encoded protein: CASSPSPISGRNNEQFF.

This clone occurred once. The gene calls are TRBV4-2 and TRBJ2-3, with TRBD2 matching over 10 bases. The V and J ends lost 0 bases and 4 bases, in that order; junction bases with no gene match: 7. The germline gives CDR1 LGHNA, CDR2 YNFKEQ. This CDR3 spans 17 amino acids. CDR3 sequence reads: CASSQDSGGRSADTQYF. CDR3 DNA: TGTGCCAGCAGCCAAGATAGCGGGGGGCGTAGCGCAGATACGCAGTATTTT.

J is TRBJ2-5 and V is TRBV27, with D possibly being TRBD2 (6 bases). Deletions cut 5 bases from V and 4 bases from J, with 14 bases between. The CDR3 is 14 residues long. Germline V gene sequence: CDR1 MNHEY, CDR2 SMNVEV (reference sequence). The CDR3 protein is CASSTPGRGETQYF. The CDR3 DNA follows: TGTGCCAGCAGTACCCCCGGGAGAGGAGAGACCCAGTACTTC.

The V gene is TRBV7-2, the J gene TRBJ2-1; possibly TRBD2 for D (5 bases). This CDR3 is 12 amino acids long. The germline CDR1 and CDR2 sequences are SGHTA and FQGNSA. V lost 5 bases, J lost 4 bases, and 6 bases lay in between. The CDR3 spells CASSRTYNEQFF. The CDR3 coding sequence is TGTGCCAGCAGCCGGACTTACAATGAGCAGTTCTTC.

The rearrangement links TRBV5-1 to TRBJ1-2, with D possibly matching TRBD1 (5 bases). V lost 0 bases, J lost 3 bases, and 6 bases lay in between. The CDR3 runs 13 residues. CDR1 SGHRS and CDR2 YFSETQ come from the germline V gene. The CDR3 region is CASSLEGYYGYTF. CDR3 sequence (DNA): TGCGCCAGCAGCTTGGAGGGGTACTATGGCTACACCTTC.

The J gene is TRBJ1-1, the V gene TRBV9; 9 bases are a match to TRBD1. The CDR3 spans 15 residues. The germline CDR1 and CDR2 sequences are SGDLS and YYNGEE. V was clipped by 3 bases and J by 4 bases; unmatched bases: 7. The CDR3 here is CASSARTGVITEAFF. CDR3 sequence (DNA): TGTGCCAGCAGCGCCCGGACAGGGGTGATCACTGAAGCTTTCTTT.

The chain couples TRBV30 to TRBJ2-7; D might be TRBD1 (6 bases). The V and J ends lost 0 bases and 3 bases respectively, with 12 bases between them. The CDR3 sequence is 14 residues long. The germline V gene encodes CDR1 GTSNPN and CDR2 SVGIG (reference sequence). The CDR3, as DNA: TGTGCCTGGAGTGTTGGGCAGGGGTTCTACGAGCAGTACTTC. It yields the protein CAWSVGQGFYEQYF.

The CDR3 region is CASSLSGAYNEQFF. The CDR3 DNA follows: TGTGCCAGCAGCTTAAGCGGGGCCTACAATGAGCAGTTCTTC. The chain links TRBV7-3 to TRBJ2-1; a weak D match, TRBD2 (6 bases). CDR3 length: 14 amino acids. Trimming took 1 base from V and 2 from J, leaving 6 bases between them. In germline, CDR1 is SGHTA, CDR2 FQGTGA.

This clone has just a few counts. The genes are TRBV2 and TRBJ1-1; D uncertain. Trimming removed 6 bases from V and 10 bases from J, with 9 bases in between. Germline CDR1 reads SNHLY; CDR2 reads FYNNEI. CDR3 length: 10 residues. This CDR3 reads CASRHIPAFF. The CDR3 DNA reads as TGTGCCAGCAGGCACATCCCAGCTTTCTTT.

The CDR3 coding sequence is TGTGCCAGTACCATGAGCTCTAATGAAAAACTGTTTTTT. Residues: CASTMSSNEKLFF. The chain combines TRBV19 with TRBJ1-4, with D unresolved. This CDR3 spans 13 amino acids. The ends were cut back, 7 bases at V and 3 bases at J, with 9 bases in the middle. The V gene's germline CDR1 is LNHDA and CDR2 SQIVND (reference sequence).

The rearrangement uses TRBV30 and TRBJ2-7; 10 bases match TRBD2. Germline values: CDR1 GTSNPN, CDR2 SVGIG (reference sequence). V gave up 8 bases and J gave up 2 bases; unmatched junction bases: 12. This CDR3 contains 15 residues. CDR3: CAGALAGARTYEQYF. CDR3 DNA: TGTGCCGGAGCCCTAGCGGGAGCCCGAACCTACGAGCAGTACTTC.

The chain joins TRBV14 to TRBJ1-4, with 12 bases fitting TRBD1. The germline CDR1 and CDR2 sequences are SGHDN and FVKESK. V trimming: 4 bases; J trimming: 4 bases; junction bases outside the gene matches: 7. The CDR3 length is 17 residues. DNA of the CDR3: TGTGCCAGCAGCCGAAGGGACAGGGGGCCATTTAATGAAAAACTGTTTTTT. Its translation is CASSRRDRGPFNEKLFF.

The chain recombines TRBV5-1 with TRBJ2-2; TRBD1 agrees at 7 bases. Per the germline V gene, CDR1 is SGHRS and CDR2 is YFSETQ. J gave up 1 base and V 4 bases, and 10 bases lay outside the gene matches. This CDR3 is 17 amino acids long. Here the CDR3 reads CASSTNTGTENTGELFF. DNA of the CDR3: TGCGCCAGCAGCACGAATACCGGGACAGAGAACACCGGGGAGCTGTTTTTT.

This clone appeared a single time. The rearrangement links TRBV7-2 to TRBJ1-1; D is unclear. Trimming pared 5 bases from V and 7 bases from J, leaving 20 bases between. The CDR3 contains 15 residues. Germline V gene data show CDR1 as SGHTA and CDR2 as FQGNSA. CDR3 amino acids: CASSPRVRGEIEAFF. The CDR3 region has the DNA TGTGCCAGCAGCCCCCGCGTCCGGGGTGAAATTGAAGCTTTCTTT.

This clone has just a few counts. Here the CDR3 reads CASSLGMSASTDTQYF. CDR3 nucleotide sequence: TGTGCCAGCAGCTTGGGTATGAGTGCCAGCACAGATACGCAGTATTTT. V is TRBV5-4 and J is TRBJ2-3; no firm D call. V dropped 0 bases and J dropped 0 bases, with 11 bases sitting between them. This CDR3 region has 16 residues. Germline V gene data show CDR1 as SGHNT and CDR2 as YYREEE (reference sequence).

This chain uses TRBV7-9 with TRBJ2-7, with 8 bases that match TRBD2. The ends lost 4 bases at V and 6 bases at J; junction bases unmatched: 14. Germline CDR1 SEHNR, CDR2 FQNEAQ (reference sequence). The CDR3 length is 16 residues. The CDR3 spells CASSSGGSGALSEQYF. In DNA form, the CDR3 reads TGTGCCAGCAGCTCCGGGGGTAGCGGGGCGCTTTCCGAGCAGTACTTC.

The chain has TRBV6-5 and TRBJ2-7; D perhaps matches TRBD2 (7 bases). V was cut by 0 bases and J by 2 bases, with 14 bases left in between. Germline V lookup: CDR1 MNHEY, CDR2 SVGAGI. CDR3 length: 16 residues. As DNA, the CDR3 is TGTGCCAGCAGTTACTCGGTCGCCGGGGGGCCCTACGAGCAGTACTTC. This encodes CASSYSVAGGPYEQYF.

This clone is a singleton in its sample. The chain joins TRBV25-1 to TRBJ2-7; D is perhaps TRBD2 (6 bases). Trimming cost V 3 bases and J 6 bases, with 12 bases left between them. There are 13 residues in the CDR3. Germline V gives CDR1 MGHDK, CDR2 SYGVNS. CDR3 in amino acids: CASSDRLVSEQYF. For the CDR3, the DNA is TGTGCCAGCAGTGACCGACTAGTTTCCGAGCAGTACTTC.

The chain is built from TRBV19 and TRBJ2-7, with D possibly TRBD1 on 5 matching bases. From germline, CDR1 is LNHDA and CDR2 SQIVND (reference sequence). V was clipped by 8 bases and J by 5 bases, with 19 bases between them. The CDR3 contains 14 residues. The CDR3 sequence is CASGLGAQGDEQYF. The CDR3, as DNA: TGTGCCAGTGGCCTTGGAGCCCAGGGCGACGAGCAGTACTTC.

The rearrangement joins TRBV6-1 to TRBJ1-2; 7 bases align to TRBD1. Per the germline V gene, CDR1 is MNHNS and CDR2 is SASEGT. This CDR3 region has 13 residues. V shed 3 bases and J 3 bases; nucleotides not matched to a gene: 1. In DNA form, the CDR3 reads TGTGCCAGCAGTGAGGGACAGCACTATGGCTACACCTTC. Translation gives CASSEGQHYGYTF.

This clone was counted a single time. The gene calls are TRBV19 and TRBJ1-2; weak D call: TRBD1 (5 bases). Trimming stripped 0 bases from V and 5 bases from J, with 13 bases between. The germline V gene has CDR1 LNHDA and CDR2 SQIVND (reference sequence). The CDR3 totals 15 residues. The CDR3 coding sequence is TGTGCCAGTAGTATAGATCTGACAGCGGGGTATGGCTACACCTTC. Translating gives CASSIDLTAGYGYTF.

The chain combines TRBV15 with TRBJ1-1; a possible D gene is TRBD1 (6 bases). V shed 4 bases and J shed 4 bases, with 10 bases lying between them. The CDR3 spans 13 residues. The germline V gene encodes CDR1 LNHNV and CDR2 YYDKDF (reference sequence). CDR3 bases: TGTGCCACCAGCAAAGACAGGTTCACTGAAGCTTTCTTT. Translating gives CATSKDRFTEAFF. Together with reference TRBV15 and TRBJ1-1, the CDR3 gives the full variable domain: DAMVIQNPRYQVTQFGKPVTLSCSQTLNHNVMYWYQQKSSQAPKLLFHYYDKDFNNEADTPDNFQSRRPNTSFCFLDIRSPGLGDTAMYLCATSKDRFTEAFFGQGTRLTVV.

The rearrangement joins TRBV9 to TRBJ2-7, with D perhaps matching TRBD1 (6 bases). This CDR3 is built from 14 residues. The V gene's germline CDR1 is SGDLS and CDR2 YYNGEE. Trimming removed 0 bases from V and 6 bases from J, with 13 bases in between. CDR3 region: CASSVEQGRGEQYF. For the CDR3, the DNA is TGTGCCAGCAGCGTAGAACAGGGTAGGGGCGAGCAGTACTTC.